The rows below give T cell receptor beta chains drawn from one sample of a study of cytomegalovirus exposure and HLA in healthy donors. Data came from immunoSEQ multiplex PCR; TCRdb stores just in-frame clones and leaves some out. The sample includes around 110,000 clones, about 70% seen only once; the top ten take 2.5% to 3.5%. The sequencing input was PBMCs. The receptors stem from a female donor in good health and CMV-seronegative. CDR3s include the opening cysteine and the closing phenylalanine or tryptophan. D genes are given only for firm matches. Not every row has a clone size; where given, it reads once, few, many or a size class.

size: -
V: TRBV19
D: -
J: TRBJ2-5
CDR3: CASSHRRGSKETQYF
DNA: TGTGCCAGTAGTCACCGCAGGGGTTCGAAAGAGACCCAGTACTTC

size: once
V: TRBV11-3
D: TRBD2
J: TRBJ2-7
CDR3: CASSPSTSGKYEQYF
DNA: TGTGCCAGCAGCCCCTCGACTAGCGGCAAGTACGAGCAGTACTTC

size: -
V: TRBV28
D: TRBD1
J: TRBJ2-1
CDR3: CASRTGAVNEQFF
DNA: TGTGCCAGTAGGACAGGGGCGGTCAATGAGCAGTTCTTC

size: few
V: TRBV7-2
D: -
J: TRBJ1-2
CDR3: CASSLASSGYTF
DNA: TGTGCCAGCAGCTTAGCGTCCAGTGGCTACACCTTC

size: -
V: TRBV5-1
D: TRBD1
J: TRBJ2-2
CDR3: CASSPDRGPAGELFF
DNA: TGCGCCAGCAGCCCCGACAGGGGGCCGGCCGGGGAGCTGTTTTTT

size: -
V: TRBV4-3
D: -
J: TRBJ1-1
CDR3: CASSQDSGNTEAFF
DNA: TGCGCCAGCAGCCAAGATTCCGGGAACACTGAAGCTTTCTTT

size: -
V: TRBV30
D: -
J: TRBJ1-5
CDR3: CAWSRQAGMQPQHF
DNA: TGTGCCTGGAGTCGGCAAGCGGGGATGCAGCCCCAGCATTTT

size: -
V: TRBV19
D: -
J: TRBJ2-1
CDR3: CASSIGQVGTGNEQFF
DNA: TGTGCCAGTAGTATAGGACAGGTGGGGACGGGAAATGAGCAGTTCTTC

size: -
V: TRBV7-3
D: -
J: TRBJ2-3
CDR3: CASSLTATPGTDTQYF
DNA: TGTGCCAGCAGCTTAACTGCTACTCCCGGCACAGATACGCAGTATTTT

size: -
V: TRBV7-2
D: TRBD2
J: TRBJ2-7
CDR3: CASSYPPSGSSYEQYF
DNA: TGTGCCAGCAGCTATCCCCCTAGCGGGAGTAGCTACGAGCAGTACTTC

size: -
V: TRBV5-1
D: -
J: TRBJ2-7
CDR3: CASSLIGAYEQYF
DNA: TGCGCCAGCAGCTTGATAGGAGCCTACGAGCAGTACTTC

size: -
V: TRBV27
D: TRBD2
J: TRBJ2-1
CDR3: CASRSGSNHNEQFF
DNA: TGTGCCAGCAGGAGCGGGAGTAACCACAATGAGCAGTTCTTC

size: -
V: TRBV11-3
D: -
J: TRBJ1-1
CDR3: CASTPSAAVNTEAFF
DNA: TGTGCCAGCACTCCATCTGCGGCGGTGAACACTGAAGCTTTCTTT

size: -
V: TRBV4-1
D: -
J: TRBJ2-7
CDR3: CASSQGMGGYEQYF
DNA: TGCGCCAGCAGCCAAGGCATGGGGGGCTACGAGCAGTACTTC

size: -
V: TRBV5-1
D: -
J: TRBJ1-6
CDR3: CASRYGDNSPLHF
DNA: TGCGCCAGCAGATACGGGGATAATTCACCCCTCCACTTT

size: once
V: TRBV9
D: TRBD2
J: TRBJ2-7
CDR3: CASSPRTSGSSEQYF
DNA: TGTGCCAGCAGCCCGAGGACTAGCGGGAGTAGCGAGCAGTACTTC

size: -
V: TRBV7-6
D: -
J: TRBJ2-3
CDR3: CASSSRAAPSTDTQYF
DNA: TGTGCCAGCAGCTCTCGTGCGGCCCCTAGCACAGATACGCAGTATTTT

size: few
V: TRBV7-9
D: TRBD2
J: TRBJ2-1
CDR3: CASAASGVSYNEQFF
DNA: TGTGCCTCCGCGGCTAGCGGCGTGTCCTACAATGAGCAGTTCTTC

size: -
V: TRBV11-3
D: -
J: TRBJ2-5
CDR3: CASSPTYWSQETQYF
DNA: TGTGCCAGCAGCCCGACTTACTGGAGCCAAGAGACCCAGTACTTC

size: -
V: TRBV4-3
D: TRBD2
J: TRBJ2-3
CDR3: CASSPSLAGGRRDTQYF
DNA: TGCGCCAGCAGCCCCTCACTAGCGGGAGGTCGGAGGGATACGCAGTATTTT

size: few
V: TRBV4-2
D: -
J: TRBJ2-7
CDR3: CASSQEASASSYEQYF
DNA: TGTGCCAGCAGCCAAGAGGCTAGCGCCAGCTCCTACGAGCAGTACTTC

size: -
V: TRBV6-5
D: -
J: TRBJ1-5
CDR3: CASSYSPGSNQPQHF
DNA: TGTGCCAGCAGTTACTCCCCGGGGAGCAATCAGCCCCAGCATTTT

size: -
V: TRBV28
D: -
J: TRBJ2-7
CDR3: CASSKSGLTYEQYF
DNA: TGTGCCAGCAGTAAATCGGGACTCACCTACGAGCAGTACTTC

size: -
V: TRBV7-6
D: TRBD2
J: TRBJ2-5
CDR3: CASSLVRASGRETQYF
DNA: TGTGCCAGCAGCTTAGTAAGGGCTAGCGGGAGGGAGACCCAGTACTTC

size: -
V: TRBV7-2
D: TRBD2
J: TRBJ2-7
CDR3: CASSRTSGTYEQYF
DNA: TGTGCCAGCAGTAGGACTAGCGGGACATACGAGCAGTACTTC

size: -
V: TRBV18
D: -
J: TRBJ1-1
CDR3: CASSPPGEAFF
DNA: TGTGCCAGCTCGCCCCCAGGTGAAGCTTTCTTT

size: -
V: TRBV4-3
D: TRBD2
J: TRBJ2-1
CDR3: CASSQDPGTRRVEQFF
DNA: TGCGCCAGCAGCCAAGATCCCGGGACTAGGCGTGTTGAGCAGTTCTTC

size: -
V: TRBV6-7
D: TRBD1
J: TRBJ1-2
CDR3: CASTNPRDSYGYTF
DNA: TGTGCCAGCACCAACCCCCGGGACAGCTATGGCTACACCTTC

size: -
V: TRBV5-1
D: -
J: TRBJ2-2
CDR3: CASSLVAGLTGELFF
DNA: TGCGCCAGCAGCTTGGTGGCAGGACTCACCGGGGAGCTGTTTTTT

size: few
V: TRBV30
D: TRBD2
J: TRBJ2-7
CDR3: CAWTVAGAYEQYF
DNA: TGTGCCTGGACCGTAGCGGGAGCCTACGAGCAGTACTTC

size: -
V: TRBV9
D: TRBD2
J: TRBJ2-3
CDR3: CASSIGTSSTDTQYF
DNA: TGTGCCAGCAGCATCGGGACTAGCAGCACAGATACGCAGTATTTT

size: -
V: TRBV29-1
D: -
J: TRBJ2-7
CDR3: CSVRLGAEQYF
DNA: TGCAGCGTTAGGTTAGGGGCCGAGCAGTACTTC

size: once
V: TRBV29-1
D: -
J: TRBJ2-1
CDR3: CSVEGGGRYEQFF
DNA: TGCAGCGTTGAAGGGGGCGGAAGATATGAGCAGTTCTTC

size: medium-sized
V: TRBV4-2
D: -
J: TRBJ2-6
CDR3: CASSQEQTGRIGGANVLTF
DNA: TGTGCCAGCAGCCAAGAGCAGACAGGGAGGATTGGTGGGGCCAACGTCCTGACTTTC

size: -
V: TRBV29-1
D: TRBD2
J: TRBJ2-1
CDR3: CSSREGVGEQFF
DNA: TGCAGTTCGCGGGAGGGGGTTGGTGAGCAGTTCTTC

size: -
V: TRBV6-1
D: -
J: TRBJ1-5
CDR3: CASIAGPWSNQPQHF
DNA: TGTGCCAGCATCGCTGGGCCTTGGAGCAATCAGCCCCAGCATTTT

size: -
V: TRBV19
D: -
J: TRBJ2-7
CDR3: CASSPGVGAAYEQYF
DNA: TGTGCCAGTAGTCCGGGGGTGGGAGCTGCCTACGAGCAGTACTTC

size: -
V: TRBV18
D: TRBD1
J: TRBJ1-5
CDR3: CASSSRRGQGSAGSNQPQHF
DNA: TGTGCCAGCTCATCCAGACGAGGACAGGGGTCAGCTGGTAGCAATCAGCCCCAGCATTTT

size: few
V: TRBV5-6
D: -
J: TRBJ1-4
CDR3: CASSRRGANEKLFF
DNA: TGTGCCAGCAGCCGGAGGGGCGCTAATGAAAAACTGTTTTTT

size: -
V: TRBV19
D: -
J: TRBJ1-3
CDR3: CASSIGGGNTIYF
DNA: TGTGCCAGTAGTATAGGGGGCGGAAACACCATATATTTT

size: -
V: TRBV5-4
D: -
J: TRBJ2-7
CDR3: CASSLAQGSYEQYF
DNA: TGTGCCAGCAGCTTGGCGCAGGGGTCCTACGAGCAGTACTTC

size: -
V: TRBV7-2
D: TRBD2
J: TRBJ2-1
CDR3: CASSLGTSGSMANNEQFF
DNA: TGTGCCAGCAGCTTAGGGACTAGCGGGAGTATGGCGAACAATGAGCAGTTCTTC

size: -
V: TRBV7-8
D: TRBD2
J: TRBJ2-1
CDR3: CASSSPRGGVAGYNEQFF
DNA: TGTGCCAGCAGCTCCCCTAGGGGGGGGGTAGCGGGATACAATGAGCAGTTCTTC

size: few
V: TRBV9
D: -
J: TRBJ2-3
CDR3: CASSAGQGASGTADTQYF
DNA: TGTGCCAGCAGCGCAGGACAGGGAGCTAGCGGGACCGCAGATACGCAGTATTTT

size: -
V: TRBV10-3
D: -
J: TRBJ1-1
CDR3: CAISDRGGTEAFF
DNA: TGTGCCATCAGTGATCGGGGGGGTACTGAAGCTTTCTTT